This T cell receptor (beta chain) was profiled in a study of T-cell memory formation after mild COVID-19 (dated by TCRdb to about 2021). The study in broad terms: TCR sequence clusters from the two donors were largely donor specific. In two donors, T-cell clones that expanded and contracted after mild COVID-19 were tracked by sequencing TCRalpha and TCRbeta repertoires over time. Two young, previously healthy adult volunteers made up the cohort, one male and one female.

The sample holds many counts of this clonotype. What this receptor recognizes is not known. No base quality information exists; no much larger clone differs at one position. From the cysteine through the phenylalanine, the CDR3 covers 13 amino acids. Only the CDR3 portion is preserved as DNA: 39 bases, with reading frame beginning at the first base. The germline ends are 7 bases apart after V is trimmed by 5 bases and J by 1 base. From the germline V gene, CDR1 is SGHTA and CDR2 is FQGTGA. Broader findings and caveats from the paper: The detection of some responding clones in pre-infection memory suggests that pre-existing cross-reactive memory T cells joined the SARS-CoV-2 response. Only a couple of mild cases were covered by the study, and larger cohorts that include severe cases with pre-infection samples were considered necessary. Clones that contracted from day 15 to 85 showed balanced CD4/CD8 phenotypes, whereas a second wave of clones that expanded from day 15 to 37 leaned towards CD4+. SARS-CoV-2 specificity was not confirmed for the second-wave clones peaking on day 37. Contracting CD4+ clones appeared mostly in the CM and EM memory subsets, whereas CD8+ clones were enriched in EMRA.

TCRdb names Illumina NovaSeq 6000 as the instrument used. TCRalpha and TCRbeta cDNA libraries were constructed by 5'RACE with constant-segment primers, with sample barcodes and unique molecular identifiers being introduced. Trizol reagent was used to extract RNA from every sample. Library amplification was performed in two PCR steps, and a second sample barcode and Illumina TruSeq adapters were introduced in the second step. The libraries were sequenced on an Illumina NovaSeq using 2 x 150 bp paired-end reads. In the source study's methods: The reads were demultiplexed and collapsed into UMI-guided consensus sequences using migec v1.2.7. Using mixcr v2.1.11, the UMI consensuses were aligned to TRA and TRB V and J templates and assembled into clonotypes. A clonotype was counted as expanded or contracted only if both edgeR and NoisET called the change significant, with noise models trained on biological replicates. For edgeR calls, a false discovery rate-adjusted p below 0.01 and a log2 fold-change threshold of 1 were applied. As an exploratory analysis of dynamics, PCA with hierarchical clustering was applied to max-normalized trajectories of the 1000 most abundant clonotypes. Each responding clone was given a CD4 or CD8 phenotype based on the CD4+ and CD8+ repertoires, which had been sequenced separately. The public reads were run again by TCRdb, first through fastp at Q25 and then through MiXCR, and only productive beta chains were kept. Rows merge per CDR3 protein into single entries with the most common DNA and genes. TCRdb, not the authors, supplied the V and J calls. A total of about 140,000 distinct CDR3 sequences appear in this sample, about 5.7% of them only once. The ten largest account for 2% to 2.5% of the sample.

PBMCs were isolated by Ficoll-Paque density gradient centrifugation. What was sequenced was PBMCs or a T cell subset sorted from them (not recorded which). The sequence links TRBV7-3 to TRBJ2-3; no confident D gene assignment can be made. The clonotype originates from an adult woman who had mild COVID-19 (a few samples of this study predate the infection). The sample titles of this study are shuffled in the database, so cell type and time point are left out; the donor was told from shared clones. The CDR3 corresponds to CASSLPGTDTQYF. The DNA sequence is given as TGTGCCAGCAGCCTCCCCGGCACAGATACGCAGTATTTT.